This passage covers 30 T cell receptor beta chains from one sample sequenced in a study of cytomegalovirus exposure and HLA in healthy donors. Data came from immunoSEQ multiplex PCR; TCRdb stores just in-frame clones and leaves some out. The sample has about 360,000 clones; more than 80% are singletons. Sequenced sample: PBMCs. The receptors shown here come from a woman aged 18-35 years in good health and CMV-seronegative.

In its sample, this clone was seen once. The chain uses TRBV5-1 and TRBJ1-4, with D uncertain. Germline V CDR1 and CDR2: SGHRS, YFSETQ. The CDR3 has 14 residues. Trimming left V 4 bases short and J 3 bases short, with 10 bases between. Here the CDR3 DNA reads TGCGCCAGCAGCCCCGTAGAACCTAATGAAAAACTGTTTTTT. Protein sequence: CASSPVEPNEKLFF.

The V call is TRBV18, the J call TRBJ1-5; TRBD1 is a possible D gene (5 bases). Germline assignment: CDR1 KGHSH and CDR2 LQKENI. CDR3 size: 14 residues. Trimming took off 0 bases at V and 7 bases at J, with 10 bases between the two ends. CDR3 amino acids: CASSPPGRDQPQHF. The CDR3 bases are TGTGCCAGCTCACCACCGGGGAGGGACCAGCCCCAGCATTTT.

The chain's CDR3 is CASSLTGITDTQYF. CDR3 DNA: TGTGCCAGCAGCTTGACAGGGATCACAGATACGCAGTATTTT. The chain couples TRBV7-9 to TRBJ2-3; 7 bases fit TRBD1. Germline V gene lookup returns CDR1 SEHNR and CDR2 FQNEAQ (reference sequence). V lost 3 bases, J lost 2 bases, and 2 bases stayed unmatched. CDR3 length equals 14 residues.

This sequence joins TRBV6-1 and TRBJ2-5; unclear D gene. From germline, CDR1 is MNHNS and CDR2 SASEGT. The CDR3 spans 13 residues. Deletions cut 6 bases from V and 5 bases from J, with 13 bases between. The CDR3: CASRKTLVETQYF. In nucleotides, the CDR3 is TGTGCCAGCAGGAAGACATTGGTCGAGACCCAGTACTTC.

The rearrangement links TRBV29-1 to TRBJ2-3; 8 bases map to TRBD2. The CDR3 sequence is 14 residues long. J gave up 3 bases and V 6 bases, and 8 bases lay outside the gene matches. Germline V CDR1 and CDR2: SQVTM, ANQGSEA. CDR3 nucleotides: TGCAGCGTCGAACGGGGGGGCGCGACAGATACGCAGTATTTT. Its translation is CSVERGGATDTQYF.

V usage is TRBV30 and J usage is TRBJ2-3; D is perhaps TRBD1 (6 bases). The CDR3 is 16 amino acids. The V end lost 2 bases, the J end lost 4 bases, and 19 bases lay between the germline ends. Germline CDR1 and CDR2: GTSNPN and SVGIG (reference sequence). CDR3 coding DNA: TGTGCCTGGAGTTTTCCCCGGGCAGGGGTGGCAGATACGCAGTATTTT. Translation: CAWSFPRAGVADTQYF.

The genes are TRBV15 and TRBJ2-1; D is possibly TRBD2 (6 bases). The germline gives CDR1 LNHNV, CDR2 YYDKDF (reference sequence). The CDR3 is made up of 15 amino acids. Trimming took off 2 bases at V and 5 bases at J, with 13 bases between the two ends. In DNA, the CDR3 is TGTGCCACCAGCAGAAGGGACTCACGGGACAATGAGCAGTTCTTC. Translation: CATSRRDSRDNEQFF.

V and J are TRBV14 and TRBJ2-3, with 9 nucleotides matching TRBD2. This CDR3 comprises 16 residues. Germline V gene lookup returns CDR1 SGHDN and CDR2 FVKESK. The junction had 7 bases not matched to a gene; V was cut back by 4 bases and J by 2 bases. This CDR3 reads CASSPLAGGHTDTQYF. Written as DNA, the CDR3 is TGTGCCAGCAGCCCCCTCGCGGGGGGGCACACAGATACGCAGTATTTT.

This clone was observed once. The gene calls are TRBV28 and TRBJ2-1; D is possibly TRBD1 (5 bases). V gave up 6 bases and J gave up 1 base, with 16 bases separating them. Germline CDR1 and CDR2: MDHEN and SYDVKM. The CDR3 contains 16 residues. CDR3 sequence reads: CASSLQGFTSYNEQFF. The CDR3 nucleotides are TGTGCCAGCAGCCTTCAGGGCTTCACGTCCTACAATGAGCAGTTCTTC.

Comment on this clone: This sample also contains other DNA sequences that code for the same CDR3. CDR3 residues: CSVEGLAGYNEQFF. Written as DNA, the CDR3 is TGCAGCGTCGAGGGACTAGCGGGGTACAATGAGCAGTTCTTC. This chain joins TRBV29-1 and TRBJ2-1; 13 bases match TRBD2. Losses at the gene ends were 6 bases for V and 4 bases for J; bases not matched to a gene: 3. Germline loops: CDR1 SQVTM, CDR2 ANQGSEA. There are 14 residues in the CDR3.

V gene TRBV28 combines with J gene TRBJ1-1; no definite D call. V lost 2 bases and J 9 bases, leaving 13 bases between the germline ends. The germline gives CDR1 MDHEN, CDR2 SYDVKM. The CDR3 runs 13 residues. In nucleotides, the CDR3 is TGTGCCAGCAGTTTACTATACGCCGGGAAAGCTTTCTTT. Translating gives CASSLLYAGKAFF. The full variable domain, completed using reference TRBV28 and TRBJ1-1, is DVKVTQSSRYLVKRTGEKVFLECVQDMDHENMFWYRQDPGLGLRLIYFSYDVKMKEKGDIPEGYSVSREKKERFSLILESASTNQTSMYLCASSLLYAGKAFFGQGTRLTVV.

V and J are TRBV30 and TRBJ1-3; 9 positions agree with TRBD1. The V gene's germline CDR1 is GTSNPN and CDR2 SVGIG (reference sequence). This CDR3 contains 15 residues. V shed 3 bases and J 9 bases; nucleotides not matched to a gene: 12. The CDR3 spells CAWRSSATGGATIYF. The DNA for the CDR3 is TGTGCCTGGAGGTCCTCCGCGACAGGGGGGGCCACCATATATTTT. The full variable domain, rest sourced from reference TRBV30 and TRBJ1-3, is SQTIHQWPATLVQPVGSPLSLECTVEGTSNPNLYWYRQAAGRGLQLLFYSVGIGQISSEVPQNLSASRPQDRQFILSSKKLLLSDSGFYLCAWRSSATGGATIYFGEGSWLTVV.

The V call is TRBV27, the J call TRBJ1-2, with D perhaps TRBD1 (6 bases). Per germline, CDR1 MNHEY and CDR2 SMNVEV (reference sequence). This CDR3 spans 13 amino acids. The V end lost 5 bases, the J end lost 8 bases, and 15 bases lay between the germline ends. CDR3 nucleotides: TGTGCCAGCAGTGTAAACGACAGGTCCGGCTACACCTTC. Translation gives CASSVNDRSGYTF.

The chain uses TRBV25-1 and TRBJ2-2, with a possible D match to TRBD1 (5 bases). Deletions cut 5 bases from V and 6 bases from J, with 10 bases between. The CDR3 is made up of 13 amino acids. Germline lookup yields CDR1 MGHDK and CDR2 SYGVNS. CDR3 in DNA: TGTGCCAGCAGTAGCCAGGGTCCCGGGGAGCTGTTTTTT. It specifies CASSSQGPGELFF. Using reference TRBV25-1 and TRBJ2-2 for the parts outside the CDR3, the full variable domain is EADIYQTPRYLVIGTGKKITLECSQTMGHDKMYWYQQDPGMELHLIHYSYGVNSTEKGDLSSESTVSRIRTEHFPLTLESARPSHTSQYLCASSSQGPGELFFGEGSRLTVL.

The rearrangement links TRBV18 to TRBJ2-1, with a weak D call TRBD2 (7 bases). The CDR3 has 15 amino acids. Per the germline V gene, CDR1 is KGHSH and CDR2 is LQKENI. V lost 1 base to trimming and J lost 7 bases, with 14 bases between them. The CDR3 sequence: CASSPQGGGLNEQFF. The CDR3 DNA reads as TGTGCCAGCTCACCACAAGGCGGGGGCCTTAATGAGCAGTTCTTC.

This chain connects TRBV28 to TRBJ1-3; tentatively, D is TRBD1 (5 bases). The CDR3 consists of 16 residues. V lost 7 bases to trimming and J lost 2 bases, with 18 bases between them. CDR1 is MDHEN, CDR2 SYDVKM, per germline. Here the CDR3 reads CASTVPTGQPGNTIYF. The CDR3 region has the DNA TGTGCCAGCACCGTCCCTACAGGTCAACCTGGAAACACCATATATTTT.

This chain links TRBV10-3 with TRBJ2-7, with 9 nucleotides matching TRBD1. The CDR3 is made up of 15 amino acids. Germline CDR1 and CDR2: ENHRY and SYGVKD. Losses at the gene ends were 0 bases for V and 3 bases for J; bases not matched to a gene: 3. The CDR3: CAISESGQGGYEQYF. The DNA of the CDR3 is TGTGCCATCAGTGAGTCGGGACAGGGCGGCTACGAGCAGTACTTC.

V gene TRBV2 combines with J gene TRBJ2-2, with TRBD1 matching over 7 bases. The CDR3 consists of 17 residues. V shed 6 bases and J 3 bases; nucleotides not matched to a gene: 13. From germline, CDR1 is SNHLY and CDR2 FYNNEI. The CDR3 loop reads CASSEVTTGSDTGELFF. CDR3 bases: TGTGCCAGCAGCGAGGTTACGACAGGGTCGGACACCGGGGAGCTGTTTTTT. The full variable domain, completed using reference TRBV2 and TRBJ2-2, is EPEVTQTPSHQVTQMGQEVILRCVPISNHLYFYWYRQILGQKVEFLVSFYNNEISEKSEIFDDQFSVERPDGSNFTLKIRSTKLEDSAMYFCASSEVTTGSDTGELFFGEGSRLTVL.

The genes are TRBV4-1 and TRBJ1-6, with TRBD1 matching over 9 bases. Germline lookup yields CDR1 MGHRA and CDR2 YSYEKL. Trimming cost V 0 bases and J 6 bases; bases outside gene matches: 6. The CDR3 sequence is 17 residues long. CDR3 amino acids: CASSQEQGARGNSPLHF. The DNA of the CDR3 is TGCGCCAGCAGCCAAGAACAGGGGGCGCGAGGTAATTCACCCCTCCACTTT.

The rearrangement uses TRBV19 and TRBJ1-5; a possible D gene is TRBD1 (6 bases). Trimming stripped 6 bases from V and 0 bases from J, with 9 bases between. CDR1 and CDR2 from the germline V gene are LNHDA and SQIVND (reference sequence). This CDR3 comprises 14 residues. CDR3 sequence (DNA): TGTGCCAGTAGCGGGGGGCATAGCAATCAGCCCCAGCATTTT. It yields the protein CASSGGHSNQPQHF.

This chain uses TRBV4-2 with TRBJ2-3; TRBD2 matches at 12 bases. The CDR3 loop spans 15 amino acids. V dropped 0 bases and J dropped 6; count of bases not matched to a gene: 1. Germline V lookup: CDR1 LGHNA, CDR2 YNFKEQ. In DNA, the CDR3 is TGTGCCAGCAGCCAAGAGGGACTAGCGGGCGATACGCAGTATTTT. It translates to CASSQEGLAGDTQYF.

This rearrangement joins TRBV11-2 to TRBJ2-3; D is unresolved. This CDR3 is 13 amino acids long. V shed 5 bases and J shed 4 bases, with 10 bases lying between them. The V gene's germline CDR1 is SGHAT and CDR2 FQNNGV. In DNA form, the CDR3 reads TGTGCCAGCAGCCCCCGAGGCCCAGATACGCAGTATTTT. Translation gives CASSPRGPDTQYF.

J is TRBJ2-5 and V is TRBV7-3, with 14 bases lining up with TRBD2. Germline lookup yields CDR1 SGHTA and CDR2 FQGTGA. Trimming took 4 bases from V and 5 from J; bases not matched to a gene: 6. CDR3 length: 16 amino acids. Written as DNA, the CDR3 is TGTGCCAGCAGCTCGGGACTAGCGGGAGTCGGGGAGACCCAGTACTTC. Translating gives CASSSGLAGVGETQYF.

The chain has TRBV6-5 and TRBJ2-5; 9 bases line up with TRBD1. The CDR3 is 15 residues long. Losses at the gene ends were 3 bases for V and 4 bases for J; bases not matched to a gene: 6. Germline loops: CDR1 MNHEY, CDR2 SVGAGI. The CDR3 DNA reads TGTGCCAGCAGTTATACAGGGGGCTCGGGAGAGACCCAGTACTTC. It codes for CASSYTGGSGETQYF.

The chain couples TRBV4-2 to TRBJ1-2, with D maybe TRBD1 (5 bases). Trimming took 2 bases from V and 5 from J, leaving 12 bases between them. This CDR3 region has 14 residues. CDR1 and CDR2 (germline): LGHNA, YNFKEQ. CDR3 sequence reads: CASSQKGLGYGYTF. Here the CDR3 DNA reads TGTGCCAGCAGCCAAAAGGGGCTTGGGTATGGCTACACCTTC.

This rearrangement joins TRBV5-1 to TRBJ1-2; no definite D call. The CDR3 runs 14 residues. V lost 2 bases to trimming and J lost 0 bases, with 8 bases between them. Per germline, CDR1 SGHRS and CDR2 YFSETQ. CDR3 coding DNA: TGCGCCAGCAGCTTTTTTGAGTCTAACTATGGCTACACCTTC. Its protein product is CASSFFESNYGYTF.

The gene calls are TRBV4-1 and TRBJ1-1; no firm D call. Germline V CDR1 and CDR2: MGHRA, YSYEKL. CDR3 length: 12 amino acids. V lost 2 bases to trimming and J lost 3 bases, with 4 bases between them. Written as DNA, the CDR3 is TGCGCCAGCAGCCAACTCCACACTGAAGCTTTCTTT. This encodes CASSQLHTEAFF.

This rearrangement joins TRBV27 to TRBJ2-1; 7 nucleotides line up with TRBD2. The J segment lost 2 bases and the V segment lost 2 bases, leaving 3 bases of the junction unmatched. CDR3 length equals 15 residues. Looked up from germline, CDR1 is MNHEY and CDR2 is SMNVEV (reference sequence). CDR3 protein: CASSLGDYTYNEQFF. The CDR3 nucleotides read TGTGCCAGCAGTTTAGGGGACTATACCTACAATGAGCAGTTCTTC.

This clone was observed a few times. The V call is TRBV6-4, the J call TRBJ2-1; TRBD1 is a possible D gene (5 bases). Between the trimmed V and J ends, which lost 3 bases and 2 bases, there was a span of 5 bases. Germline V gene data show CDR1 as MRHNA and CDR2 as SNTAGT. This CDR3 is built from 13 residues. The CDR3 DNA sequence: TGTGCCAGCAGTGAGGACACCTACAATGAGCAGTTCTTC. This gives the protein CASSEDTYNEQFF.

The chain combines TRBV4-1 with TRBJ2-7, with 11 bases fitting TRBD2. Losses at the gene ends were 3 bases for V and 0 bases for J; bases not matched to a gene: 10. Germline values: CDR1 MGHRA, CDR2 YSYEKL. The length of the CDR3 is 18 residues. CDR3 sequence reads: CASSHTPNSGRGSYEQYF. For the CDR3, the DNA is TGCGCCAGCAGCCATACTCCGAATAGCGGGAGGGGCTCCTACGAGCAGTACTTC.